What follows are 10 T cell receptor beta chains derived from one specimen sequenced in a study of CD8+CD57+ T cells in acquired aplastic anemia. Previously, flow cytometry had revealed CD8+CD57+ cell expansion in the patients chosen for sequencing. Using genomic DNA as the template, TCR beta VDJ and CDR3 profiling was carried out. TCRdb independently ran MiXCR on the reads; one entry per CDR3 protein. Here the sample spans some 200,000 distinct CDR3 sequences, 55% to 65% being singletons. What was sequenced was sorted CD4+, CD8+, or CD8+CD57+ T cells (not recorded which) from PBMCs. Every receptor here comes from a human donor with aplastic anemia.

This clonotype was seen at least ten times. The J gene is TRBJ1-4, the V gene TRBV9; D is ambiguous. Trimming shortened V by 4 bases and J by 14 bases, and 18 bases separated the two germline ends. CDR1 is SGDLS and CDR2 is YYNGEE in the germline V gene. This CDR3 has 13 residues. CDR3 nucleotide sequence: TGTGCCAGCAGCCCTGACCCCGGACTCGGTCTGTTTTTT. Translating gives CASSPDPGLGLFF.

V and J are TRBV7-6 and TRBJ2-7; 7 nucleotides align to TRBD1. This CDR3 has 14 amino acids. Trimming at V came to 2 bases and at J to 6 bases, leaving 7 bases not matched to a gene. The V gene's germline CDR1 is SGHVS and CDR2 FNYEAQ. The CDR3 DNA reads as TGTGCCAGCAGCTTAATAGGGACAGAAGGCGAGCAGTACTTC. It is translated as CASSLIGTEGEQYF.

The count of this clonotype is one. The chain recombines TRBV10-3 with TRBJ1-1; no clear D gene. The CDR3 contains 11 residues. Germline V CDR1 and CDR2: ENHRY, SYGVKD. The V and J ends lost 4 bases and 7 bases respectively, with 7 bases between them. CDR3 sequence (DNA): TGTGCCATCAGTGCGGGGAATGAAGCTTTCTTT. This sequence encodes CAISAGNEAFF.

V and J are TRBV7-2 and TRBJ2-3; D is unclear. Germline V gives CDR1 SGHTA, CDR2 FQGNSA. Trimming took 6 bases from V and 0 from J, leaving 13 bases between them. CDR3 length equals 15 residues. For the CDR3, the DNA is TGTGCCAGCAGGCTAGATAGTCCTAGCACAGATACGCAGTATTTT. This encodes CASRLDSPSTDTQYF.

This clonotype was seen a handful of times. The chain carries TRBV7-9 and TRBJ1-1, with D tentatively TRBD1 (6 bases). Trimming took off 6 bases at V and 5 bases at J, with 16 bases between the two ends. CDR3 length: 14 amino acids. CDR1 and CDR2 (germline): SEHNR, FQNEAQ (reference sequence). CDR3 in DNA: TGTGCCAGCAGTGCTCACGGGGGCGAGACTGAAGCTTTCTTT. Translation gives CASSAHGGETEAFF.

This chain joins TRBV24-1 and TRBJ2-1; 14 nucleotides line up with TRBD2. The V segment lost 4 bases and the J segment 8 bases; nucleotides outside the gene matches: 6. CDR1 and CDR2 (germline): KGHDR, SFDVKD. CDR3 size: 16 residues. The CDR3 loop is CATSDPGTSGSDEQFF. The CDR3 coding sequence is TGTGCCACCAGTGACCCCGGGACTAGCGGGAGCGATGAGCAGTTCTTC.

This clonotype appeared a few times. The chain couples TRBV14 to TRBJ1-2; possible D gene TRBD1, 6 bases. Trimming took 4 bases from V and 5 from J, leaving 11 bases between them. The CDR3 consists of 13 residues. Germline-derived CDR1 and CDR2 are SGHDN and FVKESK. The CDR3 region has the DNA TGTGCCAGCAGCCGGGACAACCGGTATGGCTACACCTTC. This codes for CASSRDNRYGYTF.

V gene TRBV28 combines with J gene TRBJ2-7, with D possibly TRBD1 on 6 matching bases. Trimming shortened V by 7 bases and J by 3 bases, and 16 bases separated the two germline ends. CDR3 length equals 14 residues. Germline V CDR1 and CDR2: MDHEN, SYDVKM. DNA for the CDR3: TGTGCCAGCACCCCTGGGGGCGGTAACTACGAGCAGTACTTC. Amino acid sequence: CASTPGGGNYEQYF.

V usage is TRBV2 and J usage is TRBJ2-5, with a possible D match to TRBD2 (5 bases). Germline loops: CDR1 SNHLY, CDR2 FYNNEI. The CDR3 length is 12 residues. Trimming took off 3 bases at V and 4 bases at J, with 6 bases between the two ends. The CDR3 region is CASSDRGETQYF. The CDR3 DNA sequence: TGTGCCAGCAGTGATCGGGGAGAGACCCAGTACTTC.

This clonotype was detected a few times. The J gene is TRBJ1-2, the V gene TRBV7-9, with 8 bases matching TRBD1. This CDR3 is built from 14 residues. With 1 base clipped from V and 2 bases from J, the junction kept 0 bases outside the gene matches. Looked up from germline, CDR1 is SEHNR and CDR2 is FQNEAQ (reference sequence). The CDR3 DNA is TGTGCCAGCAGCTTAGGGACAGGGAACTATGGCTACACCTTC. It yields the protein CASSLGTGNYGYTF.